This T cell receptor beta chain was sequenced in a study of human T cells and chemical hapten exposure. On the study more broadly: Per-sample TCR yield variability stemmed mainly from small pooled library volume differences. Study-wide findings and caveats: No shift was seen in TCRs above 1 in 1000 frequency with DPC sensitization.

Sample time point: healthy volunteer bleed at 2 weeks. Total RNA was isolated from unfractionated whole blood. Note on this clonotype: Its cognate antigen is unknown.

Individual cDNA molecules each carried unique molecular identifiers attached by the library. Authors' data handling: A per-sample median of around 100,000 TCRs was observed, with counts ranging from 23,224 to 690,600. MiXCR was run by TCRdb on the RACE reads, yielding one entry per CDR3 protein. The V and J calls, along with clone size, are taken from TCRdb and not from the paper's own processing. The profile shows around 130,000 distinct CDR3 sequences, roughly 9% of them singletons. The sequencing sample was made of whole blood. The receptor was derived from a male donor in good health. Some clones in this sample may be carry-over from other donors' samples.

The CDR3 DNA sequence: TGTGCCAGTAGTATCGGCGGGTTGGCAGATACGCAGTATTTT. Protein sequence: CASSIGGLADTQYF. The chain joins TRBV19 to TRBJ2-3, with a possible D match to TRBD2 (5 bases). V lost 3 bases and J 4 bases, leaving 11 bases between the germline ends. CDR1 is LNHDA and CDR2 is SQIVND in the germline V gene (reference sequence). CDR3 length equals 14 residues.